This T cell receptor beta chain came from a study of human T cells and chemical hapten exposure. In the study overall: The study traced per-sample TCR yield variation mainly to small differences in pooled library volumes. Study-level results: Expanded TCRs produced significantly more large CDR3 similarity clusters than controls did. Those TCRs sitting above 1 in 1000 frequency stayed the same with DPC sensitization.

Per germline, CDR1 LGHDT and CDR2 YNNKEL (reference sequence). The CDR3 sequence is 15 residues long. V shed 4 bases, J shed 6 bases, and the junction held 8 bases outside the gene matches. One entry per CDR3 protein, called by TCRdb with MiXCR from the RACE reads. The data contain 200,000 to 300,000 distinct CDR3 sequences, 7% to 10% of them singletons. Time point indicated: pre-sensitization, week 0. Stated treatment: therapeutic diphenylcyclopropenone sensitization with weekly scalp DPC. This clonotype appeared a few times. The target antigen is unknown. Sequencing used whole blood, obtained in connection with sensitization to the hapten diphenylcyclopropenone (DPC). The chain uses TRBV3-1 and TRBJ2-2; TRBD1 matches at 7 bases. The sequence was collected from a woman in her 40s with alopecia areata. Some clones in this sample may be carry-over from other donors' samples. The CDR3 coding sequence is TGTGCCAGCAGCCCCCGGGACAGTGGGGCCGGGGAGCTGTTTTTT. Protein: CASSPRDSGAGELFF. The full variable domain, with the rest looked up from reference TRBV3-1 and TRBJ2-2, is DTAVSQTPKYLVTQMGNDKSIKCEQNLGHDTMYWYKQDSKKFLKIMFSYNNKELIINETVPNRFSPKSPDKAHLNLHINSLELGDSAVYFCASSPRDSGAGELFFGEGSRLTVL.